The 32 T cell receptor beta chains below were found in one sample sequenced in a study of blood T cells in healthy people across ages. PCR was performed a second time for roughly 7 to 12 cycles using a sample-barcoded 5' primer and a J-beta primer mix. Each CDR3 protein gets one entry after TCRdb re-called the 5' RACE reads with MiXCR. The table has 1.4 million to 1.5 million distinct CDR3 sequences, 42% seen once. Sample: blood. These receptors originate from a woman aged 18-29 years in good health.

The chain has TRBV10-3 and TRBJ2-1, with 7 bases aligning to TRBD2. The tail of the sequence fits TRBJ2-7 better, so the J call may be wrong. CDR3 length: 14 residues. Germline loops: CDR1 ENHRY, CDR2 SYGVKD. CDR3 DNA sequence: TGTGCCATCAGTGGGGCTAGCGGCTACAATGAGCAGTACTTC. As protein: CAISGASGYNEQYF.

The chain carries TRBV9 and TRBJ1-4; D is unresolved. V was clipped by 4 bases and J by 2 bases, with 12 bases between them. The CDR3 has 15 residues. CDR1 SGDLS and CDR2 YYNGEE come from the germline V gene. CDR3 DNA: TGTGCCAGCAGCAAAGGGTTGGCGACTAATGAAAAACTGTTTTTT. It specifies CASSKGLATNEKLFF.

This clonotype occurred a few times. V is TRBV6-5 and J is TRBJ2-5; TRBD2 agrees at 8 bases. Trimming removed 5 bases from V and 2 bases from J; junction bases left unmatched: 7. CDR3 length: 15 amino acids. The germline gives CDR1 MNHEY, CDR2 SVGAGI. CDR3 residues: CASSISTSAQETQYF. The CDR3 DNA reads as TGTGCCAGCAGTATCTCGACTAGCGCACAAGAGACCCAGTACTTC.

This clonotype was seen at least ten times. The rearrangement links TRBV20-1 to TRBJ2-7; D not resolved. V dropped 6 bases and J dropped 1 base, with 7 bases sitting between them. CDR3 length: 11 amino acids. Germline V lookup: CDR1 DFQATT, CDR2 SNEGSKA (reference sequence). CDR3 residues: CSASTSYEQYF. The CDR3 DNA reads TGCAGTGCAAGTACATCCTACGAGCAGTACTTC.

This chain joins TRBV12-3 or TRBV12-4 and TRBJ1-5; D gene uncertain. CDR3 length equals 13 residues. V lost 8 bases and J lost 5, with 13 bases in between. The CDR3 sequence: CASEGGPYQPQHF. The CDR3 coding sequence is TGTGCCAGCGAGGGAGGGCCTTATCAGCCCCAGCATTTT.

The gene calls are TRBV25-1 and TRBJ2-1; TRBD1 matches 8 bases. The germline CDR1 and CDR2 sequences are MGHDK and SYGVNS. V lost 0 bases and J lost 9; bases outside the gene matches: 7. The CDR3 is 15 residues long. The DNA for the CDR3 is TGTGCCAGCAGTGAATATCTGGGACAGGTGATTGAGCAGTTCTTC. Its translation: CASSEYLGQVIEQFF.

This clonotype has just a few counts. The rearrangement joins TRBV24-1 to TRBJ1-2; no clear D. This CDR3 has 13 amino acids. Germline values: CDR1 KGHDR, CDR2 SFDVKD. V gave up 0 bases and J gave up 5 bases, with 6 bases separating them. The CDR3 nucleotides are TGTGCCACCAGTGATTTGGAGGCTTATGGCTACACCTTC. It specifies CATSDLEAYGYTF.

This chain joins TRBV10-3 and TRBJ1-1; D is unresolved. V gave up 1 base and J gave up 0 bases, with 12 bases separating them. The CDR3 covers 16 residues. Germline CDR1 is ENHRY and CDR2 is SYGVKD. The CDR3 bases are TGTGCCATCAGTGAGTACAGCGGACGTTTGAACACTGAAGCTTTCTTT. Translation gives CAISEYSGRLNTEAFF.

The V gene is TRBV6-5, the J gene TRBJ2-2; D unclear. Germline CDR1 MNHEY, CDR2 SVGAGI. CDR3 length: 14 residues. V lost 0 bases and J 4 bases, leaving 6 bases between the germline ends. This CDR3 reads CASSYSDVTGELFF. CDR3 sequence (DNA): TGTGCCAGCAGTTACTCGGATGTCACCGGGGAGCTGTTTTTT.

The chain couples TRBV12-3 or TRBV12-4 to TRBJ1-1, with a tentative D call TRBD1 (5 bases). Trimming cost V 2 bases and J 5 bases, with 21 bases left between them. The CDR3 runs to 17 residues. CDR3 sequence reads: CASSLIVAGREGTEAFF. In nucleotides, the CDR3 is TGTGCCAGCAGTTTAATAGTGGCGGGAAGGGAGGGGACTGAAGCTTTCTTT.

This clonotype was observed a handful of times. CDR3 region: CSALVGDYGYTF. CDR3 coding DNA: TGCAGCGCCCTGGTAGGCGACTATGGCTACACCTTC. V is TRBV29-1 and J is TRBJ1-2; D is unclear. Per the germline V gene, CDR1 is SQVTM and CDR2 is ANQGSEA. The CDR3 contains 12 residues. Trimming took off 7 bases at V and 3 bases at J, with 12 bases between the two ends.

The rearrangement uses TRBV20-1 and TRBJ2-1, with 12 bases fitting TRBD2. The CDR3 loop spans 19 amino acids. Germline CDR1 and CDR2: DFQATT and SNEGSKA (reference sequence). V shed 4 bases, J shed 0 bases, and the junction held 13 bases outside the gene matches. The CDR3 sequence: CSATKPGLAGRSSYNEQFF. In DNA form, the CDR3 reads TGCAGTGCTACCAAACCGGGACTAGCGGGTCGGAGCTCCTACAATGAGCAGTTCTTC.

This clonotype was recorded once. As the CDR3 is not closed by the conserved phenylalanine or tryptophan, this likely results from a read error. The chain couples TRBV6-1 to TRBJ2-3; 7 nucleotides agree with TRBD1. Trimming removed 1 base from V and 0 bases from J; junction bases left unmatched: 10. Germline CDR1 and CDR2: MNHNS and SASEGT. There are 18 residues in the CDR3. The CDR3 sequence is CASSEERKGARSTDTQYS. The CDR3 region has the DNA TGTGCCAGCAGTGAAGAAAGGAAGGGGGCTCGGAGCACAGATACGCAGTATTCT.

The chain has TRBV27 and TRBJ2-7; D possibly corresponds to TRBD2 (5 bases). V shed 6 bases and J shed 10 bases, with 19 bases lying between them. The CDR3 is 13 residues long. CDR1 and CDR2 from the germline V gene are MNHEY and SMNVEV (reference sequence). The CDR3 DNA reads TGTGCCAGCAGCCGTAGACCTTCGGAGGCCCAGTACTTC. It codes for CASSRRPSEAQYF.

This clonotype was seen at least ten times. The chain combines TRBV5-6 with TRBJ2-6; 10 bases line up with TRBD1. The CDR3 has 16 amino acids. Germline values: CDR1 SGHDT, CDR2 YYEEEE. After removal of 7 bases from V and 1 base from J, the junction contained 5 bases not matched to a gene. The CDR3 here is CASADRGLSGANVLTF. CDR3 coding DNA: TGTGCCAGCGCTGACAGGGGGCTGTCTGGGGCCAACGTCCTGACTTTC.

This chain connects TRBV5-1 to TRBJ1-2; TRBD1 is a possible D gene (6 bases). CDR3 length equals 14 residues. V was pared by 2 bases and J by 8 bases, with 16 bases between. Germline-derived CDR1 and CDR2 are SGHRS and YFSETQ. The CDR3 bases are TGCGCCAGCAGCTTTTCCGGGGGCGCAGAAGGCTACACCTTC. The encoded protein is CASSFSGGAEGYTF.

The gene calls are TRBV28 and TRBJ2-7; D not resolved. CDR1 MDHEN and CDR2 SYDVKM come from the germline V gene. The CDR3 covers 13 residues. Between the trimmed V and J ends, which lost 6 bases and 4 bases, there was a span of 13 bases. The DNA of the CDR3 is TGTGCCAGCAGCGCCCTGTACTCATACGAGCAGTACTTC. It encodes CASSALYSYEQYF.

The chain combines TRBV25-1 with TRBJ2-1; no reliable D call. Per germline, CDR1 MGHDK and CDR2 SYGVNS. Trimming took 6 bases from V and 8 from J, leaving 14 bases between them. The CDR3 totals 13 residues. CDR3 residues: CASRAPYWDEQFF. CDR3 nucleotide sequence: TGTGCCAGCAGGGCCCCTTACTGGGATGAGCAGTTCTTC.

The CDR3, as DNA: TGCAGCGTTGCTTCGGACTCTGGGGCCAACGTCCTGACTTTC. The encoded protein is CSVASDSGANVLTF. The chain links TRBV29-1 to TRBJ2-6; no firm D call. Trimming shortened V by 4 bases and J by 0 bases, and 7 bases separated the two germline ends. CDR1 is SQVTM, CDR2 ANQGSEA, per germline. The CDR3 spans 14 residues.

J is TRBJ2-7 and V is TRBV20-1, with TRBD1 identical over 10 bases. This CDR3 contains 14 residues. Trimming at V came to 6 bases and at J to 6 bases, leaving 11 bases not matched to a gene. Germline V lookup: CDR1 DFQATT, CDR2 SNEGSKA (reference sequence). The CDR3 nucleotides are TGCAGTGCAGCGCATGGGACAGGGGATATCGAGCAGTACTTC. The encoded protein is CSAAHGTGDIEQYF.

This clonotype was seen only a few times. The chain recombines TRBV3-1 with TRBJ2-1; 12 bases fit TRBD2. The germline CDR1 and CDR2 sequences are LGHDT and YNNKEL (reference sequence). The CDR3 has 17 amino acids. With V trimmed by 5 bases and J by 0 bases, 5 bases remained unmatched. CDR3 protein: CASSAQTSGSSYNEQFF. Written as DNA, the CDR3 is TGTGCCAGCAGCGCTCAGACTAGCGGGAGCTCCTACAATGAGCAGTTCTTC.

V gene TRBV29-1 combines with J gene TRBJ2-7; weak D call: TRBD2 (5 bases). The V and J ends lost 4 bases and 10 bases respectively, with 11 bases between them. Germline V gene sequence: CDR1 SQVTM, CDR2 ANQGSEA. CDR3 length: 10 residues. The CDR3 DNA is TGCAGCGTTGGCACCCCGGGACAGTACTTC. Amino acid sequence: CSVGTPGQYF.

The gene calls are TRBV7-9 and TRBJ2-5; D might be TRBD2 (5 bases). The ends were cut back, 1 base at V and 11 bases at J, with 14 bases in the middle. This CDR3 has 13 amino acids. Germline V gene data show CDR1 as SEHNR and CDR2 as FQNEAQ (reference sequence). DNA for the CDR3: TGTGCCAGCAGCTTAGGCCTAGCCTACGGGCAGTACTTC. Its translation: CASSLGLAYGQYF.

The rearrangement uses TRBV2 and TRBJ2-3, with unresolved D. CDR3 length: 15 amino acids. Trimming shortened V by 1 base and J by 1 base, and 9 bases separated the two germline ends. CDR1 and CDR2 from the germline V gene are SNHLY and FYNNEI. CDR3 DNA sequence: TGTGCCAGCAGTGAAGATGGCTTCGGCACAGATACGCAGTATTTT. Residues: CASSEDGFGTDTQYF.

This clonotype came up a few times. The CDR3: CAISEAGQSNGYTF. In DNA, the CDR3 is TGTGCCATCAGTGAGGCGGGACAGTCAAATGGCTACACCTTC. The chain links TRBV10-3 to TRBJ1-2; 7 bases fit TRBD1. Per the germline V gene, CDR1 is ENHRY and CDR2 is SYGVKD. The CDR3 is made up of 14 amino acids. The V and J ends lost 2 bases and 6 bases, in that order; junction bases with no gene match: 6.

The table lists this clonotype with a few counts. This sequence joins TRBV12-3 or TRBV12-4 and TRBJ1-5; a possible D gene is TRBD1 (5 bases). CDR3 length: 14 residues. The ends were cut back, 10 bases at V and 3 bases at J, with 16 bases in the middle. The CDR3 here is CATWSGEDNQPQHF. The CDR3 DNA is TGTGCCACCTGGTCGGGGGAGGACAATCAGCCCCAGCATTTT.

The chain couples TRBV19 to TRBJ1-1, with 7 bases that match TRBD1. CDR1 and CDR2 (germline): LNHDA, SQIVND (reference sequence). CDR3 length equals 14 residues. Trimming at V came to 5 bases and at J to 5 bases, leaving 8 bases not matched to a gene. The CDR3 is CASSLQGFSTEAFF. The CDR3 nucleotides are TGTGCCAGTAGTCTACAGGGGTTCAGTACTGAAGCTTTCTTT.

The rearrangement uses TRBV6-5 and TRBJ2-3; 8 bases are a match to TRBD1. The CDR3 totals 15 residues. Looked up from germline, CDR1 is MNHEY and CDR2 is SVGAGI. Trimming cost V 10 bases and J 0 bases; bases outside gene matches: 9. The DNA for the CDR3 is TGTGCCACCATGATGGACAGGGCCAGCACAGATACGCAGTATTTT. Its protein product is CATMMDRASTDTQYF.

This clonotype was detected only a few times. The chain is built from TRBV20-1 and TRBJ2-2; D assignment may be TRBD1 or TRBD2 (6 bases each). V lost 3 bases to trimming and J lost 4 bases, with 15 bases between them. Germline V gives CDR1 DFQATT, CDR2 SNEGSKA (reference sequence). The CDR3 is 15 residues long. The CDR3 DNA is TGCAGTGCTAGCCCCGGGGGCTACACCACCGGGGAGCTGTTTTTT. It codes for CSASPGGYTTGELFF.

The chain carries TRBV28 and TRBJ1-2, with 11 bases fitting TRBD1. CDR1 and CDR2 (germline): MDHEN, SYDVKM. Unmatched junction bases numbered 16, after V lost 5 bases and J lost 8 bases. The CDR3 totals 17 residues. CDR3: CASSLPGQGVLQSGYTF. In DNA form, the CDR3 reads TGTGCCAGCAGTCTCCCGGGACAGGGGGTCCTCCAGAGCGGCTACACCTTC.

This clonotype was seen many times. CDR3: CASSRGLAPGEQFF. The CDR3 DNA follows: TGTGCCAGCAGCCGAGGACTAGCCCCGGGGGAGCAGTTCTTC. The chain is built from TRBV7-2 and TRBJ2-1, with 8 bases aligning to TRBD2. Germline CDR1 is SGHTA and CDR2 is FQGNSA. The CDR3 totals 14 residues. J gave up 10 bases and V 5 bases, and 10 bases lay outside the gene matches.

In this sample, this clonotype turned up once. Its ends do not fully match the called genes, so a read error is possible. The V call is TRBV6-5, the J call TRBJ2-5; the match to TRBD2 covers 8 bases. Germline V lookup: CDR1 MNHEY, CDR2 SVGAGI. The CDR3 consists of 14 residues. The CDR3 nucleotides are TGTGCCAGCTCCCCTAGCGGGTCCCAAGAGGCCCAGTACTTC. It yields the protein CASSPSGSQEAQYF.